Listed below are T cell receptor beta chains from one sample, sequenced in a study of blood T cell dynamics during melanoma immunotherapy. Profiled with immunoSEQ multiplex PCR; TCRdb holds only in-frame clones, not every one. Of roughly 5,000 clones listed, approximately 86% were seen once; the top ten hold approximately 33%. The sample in question was blood, obtained from a patient treated with checkpoint blockade. The receptors were gathered from a human donor with melanoma. CDR3s leave out the opening cysteine and the closing phenylalanine or tryptophan. The order of the fields is CDR3 protein, V gene, D gene, J gene. The D gene is left open where the match is weak.

cdr3_aa: ASSPTENYGYT
v_call: TRBV18
d_call: NA
j_call: TRBJ1-2

cdr3_aa: ASSLKIGAMNTEAF
v_call: TRBV7-2
d_call: NA
j_call: TRBJ1-1

cdr3_aa: ARDGRDSGGSDEQF
v_call: TRBV21-1
d_call: NA
j_call: TRBJ2-1

cdr3_aa: ASSLVSTDTQY
v_call: TRBV7-9
d_call: NA
j_call: TRBJ2-3

cdr3_aa: ASSQDSSRQGYYTGELF
v_call: TRBV4-3
d_call: TRBD1
j_call: TRBJ2-2

cdr3_aa: ASSLKASDRGEKLF
v_call: TRBV4-2
d_call: TRBD1
j_call: TRBJ1-4

cdr3_aa: ASRPHSGGQPQH
v_call: TRBV28
d_call: NA
j_call: TRBJ1-5

cdr3_aa: AISDLLGGIETQY
v_call: TRBV10-3
d_call: TRBD2
j_call: TRBJ2-5

cdr3_aa: ASSLGGANTVEQF
v_call: TRBV27
d_call: NA
j_call: TRBJ2-1

cdr3_aa: ASSPRGTSSYEQY
v_call: TRBV7-2
d_call: NA
j_call: TRBJ2-7

cdr3_aa: ASSLLGTGSPGELF
v_call: TRBV18
d_call: TRBD1
j_call: TRBJ2-2

cdr3_aa: ASRRSRDRYEQY
v_call: TRBV27
d_call: NA
j_call: TRBJ2-7

cdr3_aa: ASSLSGDGYT
v_call: TRBV5-5
d_call: NA
j_call: TRBJ1-2

cdr3_aa: ASSLTSGTLYNEQF
v_call: TRBV11-3
d_call: NA
j_call: TRBJ2-1

cdr3_aa: ASSLVGSYGYT
v_call: TRBV5-1
d_call: NA
j_call: TRBJ1-2

cdr3_aa: ASSGTVPYEQY
v_call: TRBV18
d_call: TRBD1
j_call: TRBJ2-7

cdr3_aa: ASRTGGTRNEQF
v_call: TRBV6-1
d_call: NA
j_call: TRBJ2-1

cdr3_aa: ASSGAGVLLRSYNEQF
v_call: TRBV25-1
d_call: TRBD2
j_call: TRBJ2-1

cdr3_aa: AWSWTEGTQH
v_call: TRBV30
d_call: NA
j_call: TRBJ1-5

cdr3_aa: ASSPGWGVVTEAF
v_call: TRBV19
d_call: NA
j_call: TRBJ1-1

cdr3_aa: AWKSGNQPQH
v_call: TRBV30
d_call: NA
j_call: TRBJ1-5

cdr3_aa: ASSLGASMQGLWEQF
v_call: TRBV7-9
d_call: NA
j_call: TRBJ2-1

cdr3_aa: ASRSSGNSYEQY
v_call: TRBV5-4
d_call: TRBD2
j_call: TRBJ2-7

cdr3_aa: ASSELSSGTVGHEQY
v_call: TRBV25-1
d_call: TRBD1
j_call: TRBJ2-7

cdr3_aa: ASSSILTEAF
v_call: TRBV6-6
d_call: NA
j_call: TRBJ1-1

cdr3_aa: ASSEAVGGREQF
v_call: TRBV6-4
d_call: NA
j_call: TRBJ2-1

cdr3_aa: ASSLGGTSGRRNEQF
v_call: TRBV7-2
d_call: TRBD2
j_call: TRBJ2-1

cdr3_aa: AWTLWTSGRARDEQF
v_call: TRBV30
d_call: TRBD2
j_call: TRBJ2-1

cdr3_aa: ASSVASGNSYNEQF
v_call: TRBV9
d_call: TRBD2
j_call: TRBJ2-1

cdr3_aa: ASRRIGVQETQY
v_call: TRBV6-5
d_call: NA
j_call: TRBJ2-5

cdr3_aa: ASSGPAGGSTDTQY
v_call: TRBV19
d_call: TRBD2
j_call: TRBJ2-3

cdr3_aa: ASSQGLAGNYEQY
v_call: TRBV7-7
d_call: TRBD2
j_call: TRBJ2-7

cdr3_aa: ASSLGGSKNYEQY
v_call: TRBV7-6
d_call: NA
j_call: TRBJ2-7

cdr3_aa: ASTQEVGSAGELF
v_call: TRBV7-3
d_call: NA
j_call: TRBJ2-2

cdr3_aa: ASRGRYGGRINNEQF
v_call: TRBV5-1
d_call: TRBD2
j_call: TRBJ2-1

cdr3_aa: ASSPNHPRPGGLHPQVTGELF
v_call: TRBV4-2
d_call: TRBD2
j_call: TRBJ2-2

cdr3_aa: ASTLRFDSYEQY
v_call: TRBV28
d_call: NA
j_call: NA

cdr3_aa: ASSLQGQGAEEQF
v_call: TRBV11-1
d_call: TRBD1
j_call: TRBJ2-1

cdr3_aa: ASSGSNQPQH
v_call: TRBV7-8
d_call: NA
j_call: TRBJ1-5

cdr3_aa: ASSDSQQGSEKLF
v_call: TRBV6-4
d_call: NA
j_call: TRBJ1-4

cdr3_aa: ASRRDTDEQF
v_call: TRBV2
d_call: NA
j_call: TRBJ2-1

cdr3_aa: ASSLNYYEQY
v_call: TRBV7-2
d_call: NA
j_call: TRBJ2-7

cdr3_aa: SVRPELAKNIQY
v_call: TRBV29-1
d_call: NA
j_call: TRBJ2-4

cdr3_aa: ASSLGNSANTEAF
v_call: TRBV5-4
d_call: NA
j_call: TRBJ1-1